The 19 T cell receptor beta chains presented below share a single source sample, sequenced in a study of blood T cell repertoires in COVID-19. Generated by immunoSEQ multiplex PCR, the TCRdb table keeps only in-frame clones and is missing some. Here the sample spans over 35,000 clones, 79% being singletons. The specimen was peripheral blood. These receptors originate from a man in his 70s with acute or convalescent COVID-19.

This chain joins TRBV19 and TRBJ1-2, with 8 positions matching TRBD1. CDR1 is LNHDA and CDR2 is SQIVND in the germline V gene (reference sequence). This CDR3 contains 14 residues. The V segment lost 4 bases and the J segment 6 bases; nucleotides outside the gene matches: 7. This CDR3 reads CASSRTGGMNGYTF. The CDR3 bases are TGTGCCAGTAGTAGAACAGGGGGTATGAATGGCTACACCTTC.

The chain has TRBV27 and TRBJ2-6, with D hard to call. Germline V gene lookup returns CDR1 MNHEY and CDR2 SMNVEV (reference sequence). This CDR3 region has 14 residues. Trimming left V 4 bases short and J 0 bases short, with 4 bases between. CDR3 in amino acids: CASSWSSGANVLTF. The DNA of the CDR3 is TGTGCCAGCAGTTGGAGCTCTGGGGCCAACGTCCTGACTTTC.

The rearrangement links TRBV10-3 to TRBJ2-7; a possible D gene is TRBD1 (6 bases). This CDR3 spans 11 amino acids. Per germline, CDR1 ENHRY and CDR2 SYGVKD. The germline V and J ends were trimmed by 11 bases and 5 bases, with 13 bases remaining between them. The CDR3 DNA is TGTGCCGCCTCTAAGGGGGACGAGCAGTACTTC. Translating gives CAASKGDEQYF.

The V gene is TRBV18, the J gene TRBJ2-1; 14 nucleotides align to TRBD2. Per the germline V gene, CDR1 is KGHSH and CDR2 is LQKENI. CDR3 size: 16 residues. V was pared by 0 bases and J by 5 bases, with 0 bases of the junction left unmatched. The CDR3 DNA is TGTGCCAGCTCACCACCGACTAGCGGGAGGGACAATGAGCAGTTCTTC. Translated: CASSPPTSGRDNEQFF.

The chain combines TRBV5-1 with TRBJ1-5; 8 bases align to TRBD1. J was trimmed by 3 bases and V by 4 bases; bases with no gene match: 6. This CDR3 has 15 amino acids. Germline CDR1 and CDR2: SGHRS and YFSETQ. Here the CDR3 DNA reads TGCGCCAGCAGCGGCGGGACAGGAATCAATCAGCCCCAGCATTTT. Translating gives CASSGGTGINQPQHF. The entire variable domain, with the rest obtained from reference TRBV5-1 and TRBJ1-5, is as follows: KAGVTQTPRYLIKTRGQQVTLSCSPISGHRSVSWYQQTPGQGLQFLFEYFSETQRNKGNFPGRFSGRQFSNSRSEMNVSTLELGDSALYLCASSGGTGINQPQHFGDGTRLSIL.

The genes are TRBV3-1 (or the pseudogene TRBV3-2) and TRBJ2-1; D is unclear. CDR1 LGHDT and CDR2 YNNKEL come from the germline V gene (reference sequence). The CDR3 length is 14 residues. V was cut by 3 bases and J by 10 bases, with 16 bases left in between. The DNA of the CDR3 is TGTGCCAGCAGCCATCCCACCTCGACTCACGAGCAGTTCTTC. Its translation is CASSHPTSTHEQFF.

This CDR3 is CASSIFGRGDTEAFF. In DNA form, the CDR3 reads TGTGCCAGTAGTATCTTTGGCAGGGGAGACACTGAAGCTTTCTTT. The rearrangement links TRBV19 to TRBJ1-1; D might be TRBD1 (6 bases). CDR1 is LNHDA, CDR2 SQIVND, per germline (reference sequence). Trimming stripped 3 bases from V and 3 bases from J, with 14 bases between. The CDR3 loop spans 15 amino acids.

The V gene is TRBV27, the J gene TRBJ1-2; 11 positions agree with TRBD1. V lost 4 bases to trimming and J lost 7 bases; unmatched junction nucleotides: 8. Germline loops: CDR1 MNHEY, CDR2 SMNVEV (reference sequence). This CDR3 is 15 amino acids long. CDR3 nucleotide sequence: TGTGCCAGCAGTTCCCCCCGGACAGGGGGCTCTGGCTACACCTTC. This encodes CASSSPRTGGSGYTF.

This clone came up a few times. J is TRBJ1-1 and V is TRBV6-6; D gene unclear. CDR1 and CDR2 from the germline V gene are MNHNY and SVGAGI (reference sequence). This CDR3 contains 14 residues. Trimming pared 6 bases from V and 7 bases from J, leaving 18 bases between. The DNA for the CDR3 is TGTGCCAGCAGAACCTCCGAGACACCTGATGAAGCTTTCTTT. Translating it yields CASRTSETPDEAFF.

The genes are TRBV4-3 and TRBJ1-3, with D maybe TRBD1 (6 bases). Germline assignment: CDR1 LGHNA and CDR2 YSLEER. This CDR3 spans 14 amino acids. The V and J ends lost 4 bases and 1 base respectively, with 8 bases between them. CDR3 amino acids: CASSLGGSGNTIYF. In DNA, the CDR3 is TGCGCCAGCAGCCTAGGGGGATCTGGAAACACCATATATTTT.

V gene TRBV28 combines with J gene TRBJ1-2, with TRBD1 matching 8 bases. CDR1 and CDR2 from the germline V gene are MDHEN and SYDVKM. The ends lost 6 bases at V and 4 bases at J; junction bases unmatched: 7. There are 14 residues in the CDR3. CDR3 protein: CASRSGTGPYGYTF. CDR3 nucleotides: TGTGCCAGCAGATCCGGGACAGGCCCCTATGGCTACACCTTC.

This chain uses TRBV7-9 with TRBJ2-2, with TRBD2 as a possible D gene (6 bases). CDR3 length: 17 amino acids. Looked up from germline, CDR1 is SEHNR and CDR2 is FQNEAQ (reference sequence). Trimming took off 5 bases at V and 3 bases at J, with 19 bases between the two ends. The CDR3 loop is CASSPRAEGRHTGELFF. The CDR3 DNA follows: TGTGCCAGCAGCCCGAGGGCGGAGGGGCGTCACACCGGGGAGCTGTTTTTT.

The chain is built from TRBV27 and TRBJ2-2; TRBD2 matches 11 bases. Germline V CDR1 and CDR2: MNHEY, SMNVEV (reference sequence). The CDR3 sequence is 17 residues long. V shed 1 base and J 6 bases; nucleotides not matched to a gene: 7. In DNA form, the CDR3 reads TGTGCCAGCAGTTTATTACTAGCGGGAGTACTATCCGGGGAGCTGTTTTTT. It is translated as CASSLLLAGVLSGELFF.

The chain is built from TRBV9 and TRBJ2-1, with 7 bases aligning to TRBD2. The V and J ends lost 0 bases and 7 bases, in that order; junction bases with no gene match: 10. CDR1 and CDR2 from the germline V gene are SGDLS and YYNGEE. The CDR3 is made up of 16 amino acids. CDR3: CASSVGWGGKGNEQFF. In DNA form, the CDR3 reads TGTGCCAGCAGCGTAGGCTGGGGGGGTAAAGGGAATGAGCAGTTCTTC.

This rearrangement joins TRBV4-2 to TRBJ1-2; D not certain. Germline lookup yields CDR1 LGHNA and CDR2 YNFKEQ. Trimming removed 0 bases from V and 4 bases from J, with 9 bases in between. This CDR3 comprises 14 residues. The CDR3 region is CASSQDEGVYGYTF. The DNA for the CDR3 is TGTGCCAGCAGCCAAGATGAGGGCGTCTATGGCTACACCTTC.

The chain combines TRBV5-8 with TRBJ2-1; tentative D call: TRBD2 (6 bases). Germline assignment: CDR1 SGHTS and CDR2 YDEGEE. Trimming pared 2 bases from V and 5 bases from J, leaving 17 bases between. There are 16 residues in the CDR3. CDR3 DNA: TGTGCCAGCAGCTTCCAAGACGGGAGAGATAACAATGAGCAGTTCTTC. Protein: CASSFQDGRDNNEQFF.

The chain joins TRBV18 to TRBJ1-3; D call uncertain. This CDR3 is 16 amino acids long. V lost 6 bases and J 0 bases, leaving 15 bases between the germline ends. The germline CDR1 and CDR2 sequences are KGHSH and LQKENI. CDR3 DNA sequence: TGTGCCAGCTCCCCTTGGGAGGTTAGCTCTGGAAACACCATATATTTT. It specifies CASSPWEVSSGNTIYF.

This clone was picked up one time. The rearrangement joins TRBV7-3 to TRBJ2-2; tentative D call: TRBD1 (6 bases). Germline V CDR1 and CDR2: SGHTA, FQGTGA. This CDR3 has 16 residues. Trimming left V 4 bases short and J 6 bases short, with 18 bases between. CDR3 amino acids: CASSSGQIGEAGELFF. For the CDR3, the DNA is TGTGCCAGCAGCTCCGGACAGATCGGGGAAGCCGGGGAGCTGTTTTTT.

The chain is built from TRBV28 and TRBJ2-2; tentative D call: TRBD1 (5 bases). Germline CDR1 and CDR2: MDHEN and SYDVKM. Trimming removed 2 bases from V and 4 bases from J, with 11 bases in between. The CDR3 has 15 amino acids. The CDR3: CASSLLQDITGELFF. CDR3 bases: TGTGCCAGCAGTTTACTCCAGGACATCACCGGGGAGCTGTTTTTT.